This passage covers 6 T cell receptor beta chains from one sample sequenced in a study of blood T cells in healthy people across ages. A second PCR of about 7 to 12 cycles used a sample-barcoded 5' primer and a J-beta primer mix. TCRdb itself ran the 5' RACE reads through MiXCR, one entry per CDR3 protein. This table holds about 780,000 distinct CDR3 sequences, about half found once. Sample: blood. Receptor source: a man older than 75 in good health.

The rearrangement uses TRBV15 and TRBJ2-1; D is uncertain. The CDR3 length is 16 residues. Trimming cost V 3 bases and J 0 bases, with 12 bases left between them. Germline V gene sequence: CDR1 LNHNV, CDR2 YYDKDF (reference sequence). CDR3 residues: CATSSDRGSSYNEQFF. In DNA, the CDR3 is TGTGCCACCAGCAGTGATCGCGGCAGCTCCTACAATGAGCAGTTCTTC.

For this clonotype: The junction departs from the called germline gene at one end, perhaps through a read error. The genes are TRBV5-1 and TRBJ2-7; no definite D call. The end of the DNA is better explained by TRBJ2-5, so the J call may be wrong. The CDR3 contains 16 residues. Germline V gene data show CDR1 as SGHRS and CDR2 as YFSETQ. In DNA, the CDR3 is TGCGCCAGCAGCTTGGCCGGATCAAGGGTCCAAGCGACCCAGTACTTC. Translated: CASSLAGSRVQATQYF.

In its sample, this clonotype was seen a few times. This chain links TRBV29-1 with TRBJ1-4; no definite D call. This CDR3 has 13 amino acids. Per the germline V gene, CDR1 is SQVTM and CDR2 is ANQGSEA. Trimming cost V 0 bases and J 7 bases, with 9 bases left between them. The CDR3 region is CSVEDGTREKLFF. The CDR3 coding sequence is TGCAGCGTTGAAGATGGAACGCGTGAAAAACTGTTTTTT. Complete variable domain (other parts from reference TRBV29-1 and TRBJ1-4): SAVISQKPSRDICQRGTSLTIQCQVDSQVTMMFWYRQQPGQSLTLIATANQGSEATYESGFVIDKFPISRPNLTFSTLTVSNMSPEDSSIYLCSVEDGTREKLFFGSGTQLSVL.

The CDR3 sequence: CASRQAVNTGELFF. For the CDR3, the DNA is TGTGCCAGCAGGCAAGCGGTTAACACCGGGGAGCTGTTTTTT. This chain links TRBV6-1 with TRBJ2-2; perhaps TRBD2 as D (5 bases). Germline CDR1 and CDR2: MNHNS and SASEGT. The CDR3 is 14 residues long. V lost 6 bases and J lost 2, with 10 bases in between.

The rearrangement links TRBV3-1 to TRBJ2-7; TRBD1 might be the D (6 bases). CDR3 length equals 13 residues. CDR1 and CDR2 (germline): LGHDT, YNNKEL (reference sequence). Trimming took off 10 bases at V and 7 bases at J, with 20 bases between the two ends. The CDR3 protein is CATMLFGDNEQYF. The CDR3 bases are TGTGCCACCATGCTATTCGGGGACAATGAGCAGTACTTC.

The chain is built from TRBV5-1 and TRBJ1-1; the D gene is possibly TRBD1 (6 bases). Trimming took 0 bases from V and 0 from J, leaving 12 bases between them. This CDR3 has 16 residues. Germline V CDR1 and CDR2: SGHRS, YFSETQ. CDR3 nucleotides: TGCGCCAGCAGCTTGGCCGGCAGGGGCATGAACACTGAAGCTTTCTTT. Protein sequence: CASSLAGRGMNTEAFF.